The 22 T cell receptor beta chains listed next were all sequenced from one sample in a study of blood T cell repertoires in COVID-19. TCRdb's table, derived via immunoSEQ multiplex PCR, lists solely in-frame clones and lacks some. The data contain approximately 160,000 clones, 84% of them singletons. Sequenced material: peripheral blood. The receptors were gathered from a man aged 35 to 55 who had recovered from COVID-19.

This chain links TRBV21-1 with TRBJ2-5; the table's D call of TRBD2 was not tested on the DNA. TRBV21-1 represents a pseudogene. The CDR3 has 15 residues. In DNA form, the CDR3 reads TGTGCCAGCAGACCCCCACGCGGGAGAGAAGAGACCCAGTACTTC. It specifies CASRPPRGREETQYF.

This chain links TRBV19 with TRBJ1-1, with D tentatively TRBD1 (5 bases). CDR1 and CDR2 from the germline V gene are LNHDA and SQIVND (reference sequence). This CDR3 is built from 15 residues. Trimming pared 1 base from V and 6 bases from J, leaving 15 bases between. The CDR3 sequence: CASSIAPAGIPEAFF. CDR3 DNA: TGTGCCAGTAGTATAGCCCCGGCAGGGATCCCTGAAGCTTTCTTT.

The chain combines TRBV5-4 with TRBJ2-7, with D tentatively TRBD1 (5 bases). The CDR3 has 14 amino acids. Trimming cost V 0 bases and J 4 bases, with 11 bases left between them. In germline, CDR1 is SGHNT, CDR2 YYREEE (reference sequence). This CDR3 reads CASSLGTTDYEQYF. As DNA, the CDR3 is TGTGCCAGCAGCTTGGGGACAACTGATTACGAGCAGTACTTC.

This clone was seen a single time. In DNA form, the CDR3 reads TGCAGTGCTACAATCGGGGGGGAGCTGTTTTTT. Translated: CSATIGGELFF. The chain carries TRBV20-1 and TRBJ2-2, with D hard to call. Deletions cut 4 bases from V and 8 bases from J, with 8 bases between. The CDR3 runs 11 residues. CDR1 is DFQATT, CDR2 SNEGSKA, per germline (reference sequence).

This chain joins TRBV6-1 and TRBJ1-2; D is undetermined. CDR3 length: 13 amino acids. Germline V CDR1 and CDR2: MNHNS, SASEGT. V was shortened by 1 base and J by 3 bases, with 6 bases between the two germline ends. CDR3 in DNA: TGTGCCAGCAGTGAAGACGGGTACTATGGCTACACCTTC. Amino acids: CASSEDGYYGYTF.

V usage is TRBV11-2 and J usage is TRBJ2-7; D ambiguous. Germline CDR1 and CDR2: SGHAT and FQNNGV. The V gene lost 2 bases and the J gene lost 1 base, with 6 bases spanning the gap. The CDR3 runs 13 residues. The CDR3, as DNA: TGTGCCAGCAGCTTATCCCTATCCTACGAGCAGTACTTC. This translates into CASSLSLSYEQYF.

The chain uses TRBV3-1 (or the pseudogene TRBV3-2) and TRBJ1-2; D remains unclear. The CDR3 totals 16 residues. The germline V and J ends were trimmed by 0 bases and 2 bases, with 13 bases remaining between them. CDR1 and CDR2 from the germline V gene are LGHDT and YNNKEL (reference sequence). For the CDR3, the DNA is TGTGCCAGCAGCCAAGACAGAGGGTTCTTAAACTATGGCTACACCTTC. Encoded protein: CASSQDRGFLNYGYTF.

This sequence joins TRBV27 and TRBJ2-3, with 8 bases that match TRBD1. CDR1 and CDR2 (germline): MNHEY, SMNVEV (reference sequence). J gave up 3 bases and V 5 bases, and 4 bases lay outside the gene matches. The CDR3 totals 14 residues. The CDR3 reads CASSTGGGTDTQYF. In DNA form, the CDR3 reads TGTGCCAGCAGTACAGGGGGAGGTACAGATACGCAGTATTTT.

This rearrangement joins TRBV10-2 to TRBJ2-4; 8 nucleotides align to TRBD1. The trim removed 3 bases at V and 4 bases at J, leaving 5 bases unmatched. Germline CDR1 is WSHSY and CDR2 is SAAADI. CDR3 length: 15 residues. CDR3 loop: CASSDPGTGKNIQYF. CDR3 in DNA: TGCGCCAGCAGTGACCCCGGGACAGGAAAAAACATTCAGTACTTC.

CDR3: CASSATSGGRDEQFF. CDR3 in DNA: TGTGCCAGCAGCGCCACTAGCGGGGGGCGGGATGAGCAGTTCTTC. The chain joins TRBV7-2 to TRBJ2-1; 12 nucleotides line up with TRBD2. There are 15 residues in the CDR3. Germline CDR1 is SGHTA and CDR2 is FQGNSA. Trimming cost V 5 bases and J 8 bases; bases outside gene matches: 7.

This clone appeared a single time. The chain has TRBV4-3 and TRBJ2-1; tentative D call: TRBD2 (6 bases). Trimming took 0 bases from V and 7 from J, leaving 10 bases between them. The V gene's germline CDR1 is LGHNA and CDR2 YSLEER. This CDR3 is built from 14 residues. DNA of the CDR3: TGCGCCAGCAGCCAAGAGGGACTTTTAAATGAGCAGTTCTTC. Translated: CASSQEGLLNEQFF.

This chain joins TRBV28 and TRBJ1-5, with D possibly being TRBD1 (6 bases). Germline V CDR1 and CDR2: MDHEN, SYDVKM. V lost 3 bases and J 7 bases, leaving 19 bases between the germline ends. This CDR3 is 16 amino acids long. The CDR3 bases are TGTGCCAGCAGTTTCATGCCAGGGGAGCGAGACCAGCCCCAGCATTTT. Translated: CASSFMPGERDQPQHF.

The chain carries TRBV4-2 and TRBJ1-1, with 7 bases lining up with TRBD1. The CDR3 runs 15 residues. Germline V CDR1 and CDR2: LGHNA, YNFKEQ. The junction had 5 bases not matched to a gene; V was cut back by 3 bases and J by 1 base. This chain's CDR3 is CASSQRTGQNTEAFF. The CDR3 DNA is TGTGCCAGCAGCCAGAGGACAGGACAGAACACTGAAGCTTTCTTT.

This chain uses TRBV30 with TRBJ1-1; D remains ambiguous. V lost 7 bases and J 1 base, leaving 4 bases between the germline ends. CDR1 and CDR2 from the germline V gene are GTSNPN and SVGIG (reference sequence). This CDR3 comprises 10 residues. The CDR3, as DNA: TGTGCCTTCCAGAACACTGAAGCTTTCTTT. Amino acid sequence: CAFQNTEAFF.

The rearrangement links TRBV4-3 to TRBJ2-2, with D possibly TRBD1 on 5 matching bases. CDR1 and CDR2 from the germline V gene are LGHNA and YSLEER. The CDR3 has 13 amino acids. Trimming cost V 2 bases and J 4 bases, with 5 bases left between them. The CDR3 region is CASSQQGTGELFF. As DNA, the CDR3 is TGCGCCAGCAGCCAACAGGGCACCGGGGAGCTGTTTTTT.

The chain employs TRBV2 and TRBJ2-1; D perhaps matches TRBD1 (6 bases). The V gene lost 6 bases and the J gene lost 3 bases, with 15 bases spanning the gap. Germline V gene sequence: CDR1 SNHLY, CDR2 FYNNEI. The CDR3 has 15 residues. The CDR3 DNA follows: TGTGCCAGCAGCTTGCGGACAGAGTTCTACAATGAGCAGTTCTTC. Translating gives CASSLRTEFYNEQFF.

The J gene is TRBJ2-7, the V gene TRBV11-3, with 8 nucleotides matching TRBD2. This CDR3 is built from 14 residues. Looked up from germline, CDR1 is SGHNT and CDR2 is YENEEA. V was pared by 8 bases and J by 2 bases, with 8 bases of the junction left unmatched. CDR3 region: CASSKRGFPYEQYF. CDR3 in DNA: TGTGCCAGCTCGAAGCGGGGGTTTCCCTACGAGCAGTACTTC.

This clone was observed once. For the CDR3, the DNA is TGTGCCAGCAGTTCCCTCGTCACAGGGGAAGAGACCCAGTACTTC. Translating gives CASSSLVTGEETQYF. The V and J genes are TRBV27 and TRBJ2-5; 7 bases fit TRBD1. This CDR3 region has 15 residues. Germline trimming cut 4 bases from V and 3 bases from J; bases unmatched to any gene: 8. CDR1 is MNHEY and CDR2 is SMNVEV in the germline V gene (reference sequence).

This chain joins TRBV7-2 and TRBJ2-3, with D possibly matching TRBD2 (6 bases). V gave up 3 bases and J gave up 3 bases, with 10 bases separating them. CDR1 and CDR2 from the germline V gene are SGHTA and FQGNSA. This CDR3 region has 14 residues. CDR3 amino acids: CASSLGLATDTQYF. DNA for the CDR3: TGTGCCAGCAGCTTGGGACTTGCTACAGATACGCAGTATTTT.

The chain links TRBV6-5 to TRBJ2-1, with a possible D match to TRBD1 (5 bases). The CDR3 length is 16 residues. V dropped 0 bases and J dropped 3 bases, with 12 bases sitting between them. In germline, CDR1 is MNHEY, CDR2 SVGAGI. The CDR3 spells CASSYSGHTIYNEQFF. The CDR3 DNA reads TGTGCCAGCAGTTACTCAGGACACACAATCTACAATGAGCAGTTCTTC.

J is TRBJ2-1 and V is TRBV6-4; 12 nucleotides match TRBD1. With V trimmed by 0 bases and J by 7 bases, 7 bases remained unmatched. Germline V gene sequence: CDR1 MRHNA, CDR2 SNTAGT. The CDR3 length is 17 residues. The CDR3: CASSDSGTGGNRNEQFF. CDR3 coding DNA: TGTGCCAGCAGTGACTCCGGGACAGGGGGCAACCGTAATGAGCAGTTCTTC.

The chain has TRBV28 and TRBJ1-2; TRBD1 is a possible D gene (5 bases). The germline gives CDR1 MDHEN, CDR2 SYDVKM. Between the trimmed V and J ends, which lost 2 bases and 4 bases, there was a span of 14 bases. The CDR3 extends over 15 amino acids. As DNA, the CDR3 is TGTGCCAGCAGTTTACCGCGGGGCCTAGGCTATGGCTACACCTTC. Residues: CASSLPRGLGYGYTF.